This note documents a single TCR beta chain sequence. What it binds is not known. These data belong to a study of CXCR3-negative and CXCR3-positive naive CD8 T cells. Study-level points and caveats: For memory CD8+ cells diversity was much lower, but both naive subsets had comparably high diversity. Memory cells diverged, while naive CXCR3-positive and CXCR3-negative cells had similar TRBV-TRBJ usage. Naive subsets did not differ in surface CD5, and the authors estimated TCR strength using properties of the TRB CDR3. Hydrophobicity of TRB CDR3s was greater in CXCR3-positive naive cells than in CXCR3-negative naive cells.

The libraries of TRB cDNA were constructed through 5' RACE using UMI labels. TCRdb reworked the 5' RACE reads into one entry per CDR3 protein, no DNA. This table holds tens of thousands of distinct CDR3 sequences. CDR1 is MNHEY, CDR2 SVGAGI, per germline. This CDR3 has 15 amino acids. V gene TRBV6-5 combines with J gene TRBJ2-1; TCRdb designates TRBD1, a call that cannot be tested without DNA. The receptor was derived from a human donor in good health. Some clones in this sample may be carry-over from other donors' samples. The sample consisted of naive CXCR3- CD8+ T cells from blood. Subset noted: CD45RO-CCR7+CD27+CD95- naive CD8+ T cells lacking CXCR3 (TNR3-). The CDR3: CASRAGTGDYNEQFF.